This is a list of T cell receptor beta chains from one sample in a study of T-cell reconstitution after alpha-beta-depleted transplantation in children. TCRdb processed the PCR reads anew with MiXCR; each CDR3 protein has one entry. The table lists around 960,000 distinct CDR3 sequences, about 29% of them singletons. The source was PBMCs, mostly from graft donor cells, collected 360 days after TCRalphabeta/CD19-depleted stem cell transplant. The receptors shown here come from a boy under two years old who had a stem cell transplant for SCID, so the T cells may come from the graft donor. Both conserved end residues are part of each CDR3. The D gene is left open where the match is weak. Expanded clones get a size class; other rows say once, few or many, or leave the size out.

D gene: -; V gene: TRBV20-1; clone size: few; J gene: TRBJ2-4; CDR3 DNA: TGCAGTGCTAGAGATCGTTTGACTAGAATAGCCAAAAACATTCAGTACTTC; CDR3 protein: CSARDRLTRIAKNIQYF
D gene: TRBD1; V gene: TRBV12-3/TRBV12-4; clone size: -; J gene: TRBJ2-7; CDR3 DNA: TGTGCCAGCAGTTTGGCCCACGGGACAGGATGGGAGCAGTACTTC; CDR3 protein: CASSLAHGTGWEQYF
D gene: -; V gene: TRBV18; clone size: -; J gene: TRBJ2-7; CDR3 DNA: TGTGCCAGCTCACCATCACAGGTGCATAACGAGCAGTACTTC; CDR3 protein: CASSPSQVHNEQYF
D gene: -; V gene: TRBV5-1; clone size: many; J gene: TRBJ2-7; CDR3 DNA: TGCGCCAGCAGCTTCCGGGACGGAGAGAACGAGCAGTACTTC; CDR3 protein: CASSFRDGENEQYF
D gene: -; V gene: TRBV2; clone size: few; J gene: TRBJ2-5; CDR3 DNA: TGTGCCAGCAGTGGGTTTGAGGGTCAAGAGACCCAGTACTTC; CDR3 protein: CASSGFEGQETQYF
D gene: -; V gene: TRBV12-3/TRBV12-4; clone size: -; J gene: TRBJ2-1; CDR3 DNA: TGTGCCAGCAGCTTGGCACAGGCCAACGCGGAGCAGTTCTTC; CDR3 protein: CASSLAQANAEQFF
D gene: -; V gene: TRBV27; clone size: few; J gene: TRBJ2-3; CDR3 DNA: TGTGCCAGCAGTTTATTGGGTATTCCTAGCACAGATACGCAGTATTTT; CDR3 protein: CASSLLGIPSTDTQYF
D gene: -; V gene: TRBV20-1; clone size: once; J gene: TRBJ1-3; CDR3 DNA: TGCAGTGCTAGTCCCAGGAGGTCTACCATATATTTT; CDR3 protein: CSASPRRSTIYF
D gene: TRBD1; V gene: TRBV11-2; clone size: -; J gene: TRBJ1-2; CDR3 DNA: TGTGCCAGCAGCGCCAGGGGGAAGGTTGGCTACACCTTC; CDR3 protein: CASSARGKVGYTF
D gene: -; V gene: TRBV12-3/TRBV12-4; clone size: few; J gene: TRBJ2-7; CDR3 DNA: TGTGCCAGCAGTATCGGCAGGATGCGCTCCTACGAGCAGTACTTC; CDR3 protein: CASSIGRMRSYEQYF
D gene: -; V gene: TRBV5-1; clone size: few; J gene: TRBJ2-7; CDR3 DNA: TGCGCCAGCAGCTTGGTGGGGGTCTCACTCCGGGCCCATCTGTACTTC; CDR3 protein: CASSLVGVSLRAHLYF
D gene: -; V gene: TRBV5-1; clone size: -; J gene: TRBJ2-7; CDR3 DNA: TGCGCCAGCAGCTCGCCCTGGGCCCCCTACGAGCAGTACTTC; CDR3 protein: CASSSPWAPYEQYF
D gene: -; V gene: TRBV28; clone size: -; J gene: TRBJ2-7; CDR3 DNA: TGTGCCAGCAGTTTTGCCCCCCTTAGGGATCAGGCCTACGAGCAGTACTTC; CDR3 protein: CASSFAPLRDQAYEQYF
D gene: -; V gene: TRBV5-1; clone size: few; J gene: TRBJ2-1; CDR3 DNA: TGCGCCAGCAGCTTCGGGGGACCCAGCTCCTACAATGAGCAGTTCTTC; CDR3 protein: CASSFGGPSSYNEQFF
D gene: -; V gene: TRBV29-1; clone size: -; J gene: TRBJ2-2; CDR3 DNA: TGCAGCGCAGGGTACACCGGGGAGCTGTTTTTT; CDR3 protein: CSAGYTGELFF
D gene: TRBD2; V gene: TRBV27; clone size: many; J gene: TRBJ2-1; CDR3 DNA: TGTGCCAGCAGGCGGGGGGGCGGGCATGAGCAGTTCTTC; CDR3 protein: CASRRGGGHEQFF
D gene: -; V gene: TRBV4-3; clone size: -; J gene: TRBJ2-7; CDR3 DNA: TGCGCCAGCAGCCGAGGTCCGGGGGCGGGATACGAGCAGTACTTC; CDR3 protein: CASSRGPGAGYEQYF
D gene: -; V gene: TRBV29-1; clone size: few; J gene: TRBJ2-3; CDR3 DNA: TGCAGCGTTGAAGTAGACGTTGAGACGCAGTATTTT; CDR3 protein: CSVEVDVETQYF
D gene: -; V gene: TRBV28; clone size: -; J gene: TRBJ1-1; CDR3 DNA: TGTGCCAGCAGTTTAAATCCCGTTTGGGACGGCAACACTGAAGCTTTCTTT; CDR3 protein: CASSLNPVWDGNTEAFF
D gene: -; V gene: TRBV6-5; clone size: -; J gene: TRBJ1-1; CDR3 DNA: TGTGCCAGCCTAAGTGTCGCTGAAGCTTTCTTT; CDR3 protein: CASLSVAEAFF
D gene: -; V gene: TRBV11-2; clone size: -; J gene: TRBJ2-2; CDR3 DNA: TGTGCCAGCAGCAATGGGCTGCCGCTCACCGGGGAGCTGTTTTTT; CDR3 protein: CASSNGLPLTGELFF
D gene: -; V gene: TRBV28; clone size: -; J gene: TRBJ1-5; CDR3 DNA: TGTGCCAGCAGTTTATTTGGCAGGGGAAGCAATCAGCCCCAGCATTTT; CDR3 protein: CASSLFGRGSNQPQHF
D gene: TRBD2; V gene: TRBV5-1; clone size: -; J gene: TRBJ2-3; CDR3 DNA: TGCGCCAGCAGCCAAAGAGCGGGGGGGCGCACAGATACGCAGTATTTT; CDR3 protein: CASSQRAGGRTDTQYF
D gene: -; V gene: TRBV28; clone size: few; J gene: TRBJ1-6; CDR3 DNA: TGTGCCAGCAGTTTATTGCCCGGACGGGGGGCCTATAATTCACCCCTCCACTTT; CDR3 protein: CASSLLPGRGAYNSPLHF
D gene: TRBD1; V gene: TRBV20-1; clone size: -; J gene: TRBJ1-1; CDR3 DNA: TGCAGTGCTACCGGGACAGCTTTGAACACTGAAGCTTTCTTT; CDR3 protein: CSATGTALNTEAFF
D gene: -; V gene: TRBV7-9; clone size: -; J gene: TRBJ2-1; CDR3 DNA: TGTGCCAGCAGCTTTGGGCGGGCCGTCTACAATGAGCAGTTCTTC; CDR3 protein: CASSFGRAVYNEQFF
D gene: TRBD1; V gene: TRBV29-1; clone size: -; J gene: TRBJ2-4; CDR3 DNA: TGCAGCGCCACAGGGGGTGGCATTCAGTACTTC; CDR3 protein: CSATGGGIQYF
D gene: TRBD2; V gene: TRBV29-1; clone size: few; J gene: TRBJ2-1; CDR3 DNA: TGCAGCGTTGCGCGACTAGCGGGCGGGGGGTCCAATGAGCAGTTCTTC; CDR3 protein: CSVARLAGGGSNEQFF
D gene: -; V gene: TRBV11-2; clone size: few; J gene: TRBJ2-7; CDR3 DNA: TGTGCCAGCAGCTCTCAACCGGGGCCATCCTACGAGCAGTACTTC; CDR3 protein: CASSSQPGPSYEQYF
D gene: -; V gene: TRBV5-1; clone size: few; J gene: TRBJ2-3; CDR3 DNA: TGCGCCAGCAGCCGCGGGACAGTAGGGACCTCTAGCACAGATACGCAGTATTTT; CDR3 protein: CASSRGTVGTSSTDTQYF
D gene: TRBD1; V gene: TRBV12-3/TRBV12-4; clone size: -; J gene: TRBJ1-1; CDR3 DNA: TGTGCCAGCAGCCCAATCAGGGGGCGGGACACTGAAGCTTTCTTT; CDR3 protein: CASSPIRGRDTEAFF
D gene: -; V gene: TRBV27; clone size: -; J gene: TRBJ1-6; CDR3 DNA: TGTGCCAGCAGTTTAAGGGGGACAAACTATAATTCACCCCTCCACTTT; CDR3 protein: CASSLRGTNYNSPLHF
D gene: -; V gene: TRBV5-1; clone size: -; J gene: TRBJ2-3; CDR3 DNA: TGCGCCAGCAGCTACTTTACAGGAACTAGCACAGATACGCAGTATTTT; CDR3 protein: CASSYFTGTSTDTQYF
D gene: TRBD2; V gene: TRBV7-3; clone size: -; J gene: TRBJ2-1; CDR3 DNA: TGTGCCAGCAGCTTTACCGGGACTAGCGGGGGAGGCGAGCAGTTCTTC; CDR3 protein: CASSFTGTSGGGEQFF
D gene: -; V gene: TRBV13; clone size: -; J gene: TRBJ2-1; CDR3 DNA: TGTGCCAGCAGCTTGGGTTTTCGGGCGGGGGCAGACAATGAGCAGTTCTTC; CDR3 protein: CASSLGFRAGADNEQFF
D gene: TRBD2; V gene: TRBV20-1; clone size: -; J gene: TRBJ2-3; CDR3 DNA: TGCAGTGCCACCGGGACTAGCGGGGGGGCCGGCACAGATACGCAGTATTTT; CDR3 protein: CSATGTSGGAGTDTQYF
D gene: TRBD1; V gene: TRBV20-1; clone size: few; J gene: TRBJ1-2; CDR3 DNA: TGCAGTGCGTCGACAGGGACTGACTATGGCTACACCTTC; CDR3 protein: CSASTGTDYGYTF
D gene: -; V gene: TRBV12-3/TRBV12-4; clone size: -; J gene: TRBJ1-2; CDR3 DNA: TGTGCCAGCAATCTCGAGGGTAATGGTGGCTACACCTTC; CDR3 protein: CASNLEGNGGYTF
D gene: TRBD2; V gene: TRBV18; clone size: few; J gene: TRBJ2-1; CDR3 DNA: TGTGCCAGCTCACCACTAGTCAGCGGGGCTGACAATGAGCAGTTCTTC; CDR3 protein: CASSPLVSGADNEQFF
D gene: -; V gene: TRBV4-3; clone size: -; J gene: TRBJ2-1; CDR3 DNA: TGCGCCAGCAGCCAAGAAGGGCCACAAAGGAGCTATGAGCAGTTCTTC; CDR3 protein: CASSQEGPQRSYEQFF
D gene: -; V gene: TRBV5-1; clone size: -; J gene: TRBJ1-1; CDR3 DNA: TGCGCCAGCAGCTTAAGTAGGGGCGGCCCATACTTCCAGGGCATGAACACTGAAGCTTTCTTT; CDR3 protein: CASSLSRGGPYFQGMNTEAFF
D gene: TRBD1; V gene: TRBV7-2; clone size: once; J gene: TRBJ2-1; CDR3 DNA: TGTGCCAGCAGCTCATCCGGGACAGAGCTTTACAATGAGCAGTTCTTC; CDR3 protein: CASSSSGTELYNEQFF
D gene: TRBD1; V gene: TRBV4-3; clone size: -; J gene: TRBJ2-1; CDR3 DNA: TGCGCCAGCAGCCAAGAAAGGGACAGTGGTTCCTACAATGAGCAGTTCTTC; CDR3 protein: CASSQERDSGSYNEQFF